This is a list of T cell receptor beta chains from one sample in a study of cytomegalovirus exposure and HLA in healthy donors. Profiled with immunoSEQ multiplex PCR; TCRdb holds only in-frame clones, not every one. The sample lists some 200,000 clones, about three quarters seen once, with around 1.8% in the top ten. Sequencing input: PBMCs. These receptors were taken from a man aged 18-30 years in good health and CMV-seronegative. The conserved cysteine and the conserved F or W are not part of the CDR3 here. D genes are given only for firm matches.

>TRBJ1-6|TRBV27|TRBD1
ASSPGTGEALRSPLH
>TRBJ2-1|TRBV11-3|TRBD1
ASSSDSGQYNEQF
>TRBJ2-7|TRBV13|TRBD2
ASSGTTSGDLYEQY
>TRBJ1-4|TRBV6-9|-
ASEPGHRIEKLF
>TRBJ1-6|TRBV5-5|TRBD1
ASSLAYRDRVLGSPLH
>TRBJ2-3|TRBV7-9|TRBD2
ASRGLAGTADTQY
>TRBJ1-1|TRBV7-8|-
ASSSLENTEAF
>TRBJ2-3|TRBV19|TRBD1
ASSPQGSTDTQY
>TRBJ1-1|TRBV18|-
ASSPQGAHRTNTEAF
>TRBJ2-3|TRBV5-1|TRBD1
ASSLEGQGKTDTQY
>TRBJ1-5|TRBV18|-
ASSLGGGGNQPQH
>TRBJ1-1|TRBV28|-
ASRITGTEAF
>TRBJ2-2|TRBV4-3|TRBD1
ASSQASGQGMRTGELF
>TRBJ1-1|TRBV7-9|-
ASSQPGVPTEAF
>TRBJ1-1|TRBV11-2|-
ASSLVLDGGEAF
>-|TRBV7-9|-
ASSLGIRGYEQY
>TRBJ1-2|TRBV29-1|TRBD1
SAFKGQGDAGYT
>TRBJ2-1|TRBV6-6|TRBD2
ASSSTSGSDEQF
>TRBJ2-1|TRBV5-1|TRBD2
ASSLTGTSAGEQF
>TRBJ2-4|TRBV4-3|-
ASSQVVQAKNIQY
>TRBJ2-1|TRBV6-6|-
ASSYGGIDNEQF
>TRBJ2-7|TRBV27|TRBD1
ASSLVDRSSYEQY
>TRBJ2-5|TRBV5-1|-
ASSFYSSETQY
>TRBJ2-7|TRBV6-5|-
ASGQIEQY
>TRBJ2-1|TRBV28|-
ASSLRDSREQF
>TRBJ2-2|TRBV11-2|TRBD2
ASSRGTSGGNTGELF
>TRBJ2-7|TRBV2|TRBD1
ASSPKTTGGYEQY
>TRBJ2-1|TRBV13|-
ASSPIGTEQF
>TRBJ2-5|TRBV29-1|-
SAPQGYQETQY
>TRBJ2-5|TRBV30|TRBD2
AWETSGEETQY
>TRBJ2-4|TRBV2|-
ASRLRQDDTKNIQY
>TRBJ2-5|TRBV25-1|-
ASTNGETQY
>TRBJ1-1|TRBV13|-
ASSLNSGMGARAF
>TRBJ1-6|TRBV27|TRBD1
ASRGERTGGNSPLH
>TRBJ2-1|TRBV29-1|-
SVHQGSYNEQF
>TRBJ1-1|TRBV9|TRBD1
ASSTHGDREAF
>TRBJ2-6|TRBV19|TRBD2
ASSTGGSRANVLT
>TRBJ2-2|TRBV28|TRBD1
ASSRTGDTGELF
>TRBJ2-1|TRBV7-6|TRBD1
ASSFRNRGNEQF
>TRBJ2-5|TRBV7-2|TRBD1
ASSPQGAQETQY
>TRBJ1-1|TRBV19|TRBD1
ASSIPGGGTEAF
>TRBJ2-2|TRBV6-4|TRBD2
ASSRVAGPDGELF
>TRBJ1-1|TRBV18|-
ASSPPQQLNTEAF
>TRBJ1-1|TRBV11-2|-
ASSSAGFIAEAF
>TRBJ1-2|TRBV6-1|-
ASSDRTPNYGYT
>TRBJ1-5|TRBV29-1|TRBD1
SAGQGNQPQH
>TRBJ1-1|TRBV12-5|TRBD1
ASGPQGQGEVATEAF
>TRBJ2-7|TRBV7-2|TRBD1
ASSSTGGLYEQY